The entry below describes one TCR beta chain. What it recognizes is unknown. The study ran its PCR with 60 Vbeta and 13 Jbeta primers. Produced via immunoSEQ multiplex PCR; TCRdb's table is partial and in-frame only. The sample includes fewer than 250,000 clones, 79% seen only once; the top ten take 1.5% to 2%. The germline CDR1 and CDR2 sequences are MDHEN and SYDVKM. The CDR3 runs to 14 residues. The ends were cut back, 8 bases at V and 4 bases at J, with 18 bases in the middle. The sample belongs to a study of cytomegalovirus exposure and HLA in healthy donors. Overall study findings and caveats: Later analysis reportedly placed an Asian-associated ancestry cluster below the roughly 690-donor mean in N-insertions.

Each donor was healthy, and each was a bone marrow donor. Sequenced sample: PBMCs. This receptor was identified in a woman between 18 and 29 years old in good health and CMV-seronegative. The chain uses TRBV28 and TRBJ2-7; D might be TRBD2 (5 bases). The CDR3 nucleotides are TGTGCCAGCGCGCCTCCATCAACTAGGTACGAGCAGTACTTC. Its translation is CASAPPSTRYEQYF.